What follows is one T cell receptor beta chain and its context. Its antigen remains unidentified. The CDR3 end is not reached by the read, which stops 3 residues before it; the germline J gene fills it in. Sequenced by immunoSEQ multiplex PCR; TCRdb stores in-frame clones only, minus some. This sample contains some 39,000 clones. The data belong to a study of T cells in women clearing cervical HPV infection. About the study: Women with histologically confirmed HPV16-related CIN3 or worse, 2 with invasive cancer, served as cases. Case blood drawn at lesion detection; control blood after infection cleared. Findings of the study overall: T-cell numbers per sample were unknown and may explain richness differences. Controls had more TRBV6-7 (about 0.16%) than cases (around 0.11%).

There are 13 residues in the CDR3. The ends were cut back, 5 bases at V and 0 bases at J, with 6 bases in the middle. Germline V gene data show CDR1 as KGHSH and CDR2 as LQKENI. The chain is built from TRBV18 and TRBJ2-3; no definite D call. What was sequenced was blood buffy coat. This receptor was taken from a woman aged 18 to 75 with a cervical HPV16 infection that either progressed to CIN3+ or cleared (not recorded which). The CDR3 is CASSSSSTDTQYF. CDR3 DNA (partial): TGTGCCAGCTCATCCTCTAGCACAGATACG.